This T cell receptor beta chain originates from a study of cytomegalovirus exposure and HLA in healthy donors. Study-level findings and limits: Most TCR sequences were rare, but some public TCRs occurred in many donors. Reportedly, cytomegalovirus status was diagnosed with high sensitivity and specificity. Among TCR beta chains, those listed as cytomegalovirus-associated numbered some 170.

The method was immunoSEQ multiplex PCR; TCRdb's version includes in-frame clones alone and lacks a portion of them. The sample has about 280,000 clones; roughly 85% are singletons. As to this clone: Its antigen is currently unknown.

The donors belonged to the roughly 110-subject validation cohort, separate from the approximately 700-subject first cohort. This clonotype originated in a young woman in good health and CMV-seronegative. Sequenced material: PBMCs.

As DNA, the CDR3 is TGTGCCAGCAGTTACTTCCCAGGGGGCTATGGCTACACCTTC. The encoded protein is CASSYFPGGYGYTF. The chain has TRBV6-5 and TRBJ1-2; 7 nucleotides line up with TRBD1. The ends lost 1 base at V and 4 bases at J; junction bases unmatched: 3. The CDR3 runs to 14 residues. Per the germline V gene, CDR1 is MNHEY and CDR2 is SVGAGI.